This TCR beta chain was identified during a study of control samples from healthy donors and cancer patients. This CDR3 has 17 residues. Germline CDR1 and CDR2: SGHTA and FQGTGA. The J segment lost 1 base and the V segment lost 4 bases, leaving 7 bases of the junction unmatched. Here immunoSEQ multiplex PCR was the method, and the copy in TCRdb shows in-frame clones only, minus some. The sample consists of roughly 200,000 clones, about 93% of them appearing once. This clonotype originated in a man between 18 and 35 years old in good health. The V gene is TRBV7-3, the J gene TRBJ2-6, with 7 bases fitting TRBD1. The sequenced sample consisted of blood. CDR3 loop: CASSWKGASSGANVLTF. The CDR3 coding sequence is TGTGCCAGCAGCTGGAAGGGGGCTTCGTCTGGGGCCAACGTCCTGACTTTC.